This passage covers 10 T cell receptor beta chains from one sample sequenced in a study of identical twins. TCRdb fed the 5' RACE reads into MiXCR, producing one record per CDR3 protein. In the table there are nearly 900,000 distinct CDR3 sequences, 9% to 15% of which are singletons. The sample also formed part of further work on yellow fever vaccine responses in identical twins.

Sequenced input: PBMCs. The source is a woman younger than 30 in good health.

CDR3 coding DNA: TGTGCCAGCATAGGGAATAACTATGGCTACACCTTC. Residues: CASIGNNYGYTF. This chain joins TRBV7-9 and TRBJ1-2; no clear D gene. V lost 7 bases, J lost 1 base, and 7 bases lay in between. Germline lookup yields CDR1 SEHNR and CDR2 FQNEAQ (reference sequence). This CDR3 spans 12 amino acids.

The gene calls are TRBV7-9 and TRBJ1-5; D perhaps matches TRBD1 (6 bases). Trimming took off 6 bases at V and 5 bases at J, with 17 bases between the two ends. The CDR3 runs to 15 residues. Looked up from germline, CDR1 is SEHNR and CDR2 is FQNEAQ (reference sequence). CDR3 coding DNA: TGTGCCAGCAGTTCCGTTACAGGGTACGATCAGCCCCAGCATTTT. Translation gives CASSSVTGYDQPQHF.

The sample holds many counts of this clonotype. The chain uses TRBV6-2 or TRBV6-3 and TRBJ2-3; TRBD2 matches at 8 bases. The CDR3 consists of 16 residues. Germline trimming cut 4 bases from V and 5 bases from J; bases unmatched to any gene: 11. Germline loops: CDR1 MNHEY, CDR2 SVGEGT. This CDR3 is CASSWPAGERGDTQYF. Written as DNA, the CDR3 is TGTGCCAGCAGTTGGCCAGCGGGGGAACGGGGAGATACGCAGTATTTT.

This clonotype appeared a few times. CDR3 sequence reads: CASSPPGMRAANEQYF. The CDR3 DNA is TGTGCCAGCAGTCCCCCGGGAATGAGGGCGGCGAACGAGCAGTACTTC. The chain joins TRBV12-3 or TRBV12-4 to TRBJ2-7; D possibly corresponds to TRBD2 (5 bases). The germline V and J ends were trimmed by 5 bases and 5 bases, with 22 bases remaining between them. The CDR3 sequence is 16 residues long.

This clonotype appeared a single time. This rearrangement joins TRBV7-9 to TRBJ2-5; D unclear. The germline gives CDR1 SEHNR, CDR2 FQNEAQ (reference sequence). The ends were cut back, 2 bases at V and 5 bases at J, with 18 bases in the middle. The CDR3 has 16 amino acids. For the CDR3, the DNA is TGTGCCAGCAGCTTAAGCCAGAACCTCAACCGGGAGACCCAGTACTTC. Translation gives CASSLSQNLNRETQYF.

The rearrangement links TRBV4-2 to TRBJ1-1; D possibly corresponds to TRBD1 (5 bases). This CDR3 has 14 amino acids. Deletions cut 3 bases from V and 1 base from J, with 9 bases between. Germline CDR1 reads LGHNA; CDR2 reads YNFKEQ. CDR3 sequence: CASSHGAENTEAFF. DNA of the CDR3: TGTGCCAGCAGCCATGGGGCAGAGAACACTGAAGCTTTCTTT.

The rearrangement joins TRBV29-1 to TRBJ1-1; TRBD1 agrees at 8 bases. The CDR3 runs to 15 residues. Trimming removed 5 bases from V and 4 bases from J; junction bases left unmatched: 12. Germline V CDR1 and CDR2: SQVTM, ANQGSEA. CDR3 DNA: TGCAGCGTTCAGGGACAGGTGCGACGGGGCACTGAAGCTTTCTTT. Protein sequence: CSVQGQVRRGTEAFF.

This chain joins TRBV20-1 and TRBJ2-2; the match to TRBD1 covers 8 bases. This CDR3 contains 14 residues. CDR1 and CDR2 from the germline V gene are DFQATT and SNEGSKA (reference sequence). J was trimmed by 6 bases and V by 0 bases; bases with no gene match: 3. The CDR3 DNA reads as TGCAGTGCTAGAGACTACAGGGGGTCCGGGGAGCTGTTTTTT. Its protein is CSARDYRGSGELFF.

This clonotype has ten or more counts. V is TRBV15 and J is TRBJ1-1; a possible D gene is TRBD1 (6 bases). The CDR3 length is 14 residues. Germline assignment: CDR1 LNHNV and CDR2 YYDKDF (reference sequence). With 0 bases removed from V and 4 bases from J, the gap between germline ends came to 9 bases. This CDR3 reads CATSRDGGGTEAFF. DNA for the CDR3: TGTGCCACCAGCAGAGATGGGGGCGGCACTGAAGCTTTCTTT.

The gene calls are TRBV4-2 and TRBJ2-1; 9 bases map to TRBD1. The CDR3 covers 15 residues. V lost 2 bases to trimming and J lost 8 bases; unmatched junction nucleotides: 7. Germline assignment: CDR1 LGHNA and CDR2 YNFKEQ. The CDR3 DNA reads TGTGCCAGCAGCCAAAGCTCCGGGACAGGGTATGAGCAGTTCTTC. Translation: CASSQSSGTGYEQFF.